Presented here are 27 T cell receptor beta chains from one specimen sequenced in a study of CXCR3-negative and CXCR3-positive naive CD8 T cells. The libraries of TRB cDNA were constructed through 5' RACE using UMI labels. TCRdb processed the 5' RACE reads again and assigns one entry to each CDR3 protein, with no DNA. In all, the sample yields about 98,000 distinct CDR3 sequences. No antigen has been assigned to these receptors. Study observations and caveats: For CXCR3-positive naive cells, TRB CDR3s were more hydrophobic than those of CXCR3-negative naive cells.

Sequencing used naive CXCR3+ CD8+ T cells from blood. Subset: CD45RO-CCR7+CD27+CD95- naive CD8+ T cells expressing CXCR3 (TNR3+). The receptors here all came from a human donor in good health. Some clones in this sample may be carry-over from other donors' samples.

This sequence joins TRBV2 and TRBJ2-1; TCRdb's D call of TRBD1 is untestable without DNA. Germline values: CDR1 SNHLY, CDR2 FYNNEI. The CDR3 length is 14 residues. Here the CDR3 reads CASSETGAVNEQFF.

The chain joins TRBV7-9 to TRBJ1-1; TCRdb names TRBD1, which stays unverified in the absence of DNA. This CDR3 has 14 amino acids. CDR1 and CDR2 from the germline V gene are SEHNR and FQNEAQ (reference sequence). CDR3: CASSLIAGGTEAFF.

V gene TRBV19 combines with J gene TRBJ1-5; TCRdb gives TRBD1 as the D gene, but with no DNA this cannot be confirmed. The germline CDR1 and CDR2 sequences are LNHDA and SQIVND (reference sequence). The CDR3 contains 14 residues. CDR3 residues: CASKGAGAGQPQHF.

This chain uses TRBV29-1 with TRBJ2-3; no DNA is available, so the TRBD2 call from TCRdb remains unchecked. CDR3 size: 17 residues. Per germline, CDR1 SQVTM and CDR2 ANQGSEA. This CDR3 reads CSVVPSGGAGWTDTQYF.

This chain connects TRBV6-2 or TRBV6-3 to TRBJ2-7; TCRdb's D gene call, TRBD1, goes unchecked for lack of DNA. From germline, CDR1 is MNHEY and CDR2 SVGEGT. This CDR3 region has 17 residues. CDR3 residues: CASSPQGTGGSSYEQYF.

This chain links TRBV30 with TRBJ2-2. This CDR3 comprises 15 residues. Looked up from germline, CDR1 is GTSNPN and CDR2 is SVGIG (reference sequence). This CDR3 reads CAWTRPEENTGELFF.

V usage is TRBV9 and J usage is TRBJ2-7; checking the TCRdb D call of TRBD1 is not possible without DNA. Germline V lookup: CDR1 SGDLS, CDR2 YYNGEE. The CDR3 spans 13 residues. The CDR3 is CASSVRQGYEQYF. Supplemented by reference TRBV9 and TRBJ2-7, the full variable domain reads DSGVTQTPKHLITATGQRVTLRCSPRSGDLSVYWYQQSLDQGLQFLIQYYNGEERAKGNILERFSAQQFPDLHSELNLSSLELGDSALYFCASSVRQGYEQYFGPGTRLTVT.

The chain has TRBV7-3 and TRBJ2-1; TCRdb designates TRBD2, a call that cannot be tested without DNA. This CDR3 region has 15 residues. Germline-derived CDR1 and CDR2 are SGHTA and FQGTGA. The CDR3 spells CASSTTGTPPNEQFF.

The chain uses TRBV5-1 and TRBJ2-7; TCRdb lists TRBD1, though no DNA is available to test this call. The CDR3 is 14 amino acids. Germline values: CDR1 SGHRS, CDR2 YFSETQ. CDR3 region: CASSLNRETIEQYF.

The chain is built from TRBV5-5 and TRBJ2-1. The germline gives CDR1 SGHKS, CDR2 YYEKEE (reference sequence). The CDR3 totals 15 residues. The CDR3 reads CASSPVILGDNEQFF.

CDR3 amino acids: CASSFLGTTDTQYF. The V and J genes are TRBV28 and TRBJ2-3; TCRdb's assignment of TRBD1 cannot be checked, as there is no DNA. Germline V gives CDR1 MDHEN, CDR2 SYDVKM. This CDR3 spans 14 amino acids.

The V gene is TRBV7-9, the J gene TRBJ2-1; TCRdb reports TRBD1, a call that lacks DNA to check it against. This CDR3 spans 15 amino acids. CDR1 SEHNR and CDR2 FQNEAQ come from the germline V gene (reference sequence). CDR3 sequence: CASSLVTVRGDEQFF.

The chain joins TRBV7-9 to TRBJ2-1; TCRdb picks TRBD2, but there is no DNA to check that call. Germline CDR1 SEHNR, CDR2 FQNEAQ (reference sequence). This CDR3 comprises 16 residues. The CDR3: CASSPRASNTYNEQFF.

The genes are TRBV7-3 and TRBJ2-3. Germline V gene data show CDR1 as SGHTA and CDR2 as FQGTGA. The CDR3 is 16 amino acids. The CDR3 sequence is CASSLSGGGSTDTQYF.

The J gene is TRBJ2-7, the V gene TRBV28. This CDR3 has 15 amino acids. CDR1 is MDHEN, CDR2 SYDVKM, per germline. The CDR3 spells CASRPFTGNPYEQYF. The full variable domain, rest sourced from reference TRBV28 and TRBJ2-7, is DVKVTQSSRYLVKRTGEKVFLECVQDMDHENMFWYRQDPGLGLRLIYFSYDVKMKEKGDIPEGYSVSREKKERFSLILESASTNQTSMYLCASRPFTGNPYEQYFGPGTRLTVT.

This chain connects TRBV12-3 or TRBV12-4 to TRBJ1-5. This CDR3 has 15 residues. CDR3 region: CASREGLYSNQPQHF.

The chain employs TRBV25-1 and TRBJ2-7. CDR1 is MGHDK, CDR2 SYGVNS, per germline. This CDR3 spans 11 amino acids. CDR3: CAGSELLEQYF.

This chain uses TRBV4-3 with TRBJ2-7. The germline CDR1 and CDR2 sequences are LGHNA and YSLEER. This CDR3 contains 15 residues. CDR3 loop: CASSQDVSDYYEQYF.

The V gene is TRBV20-1, the J gene TRBJ2-7; TCRdb selects TRBD2, and the lack of DNA leaves this call unchecked. Per germline, CDR1 DFQATT and CDR2 SNEGSKA (reference sequence). This CDR3 comprises 13 residues. The CDR3 is CSAWREGLEEQYF.

The chain carries TRBV29-1 and TRBJ2-7; lacking DNA, the TRBD1 call made by TCRdb goes unchecked. The CDR3 totals 14 residues. The germline V gene has CDR1 SQVTM and CDR2 ANQGSEA. CDR3 amino acids: CSVGGKGLSHEQYF.

The rearrangement uses TRBV4-2 and TRBJ2-1; TCRdb picks TRBD1, but there is no DNA to check that call. The CDR3 totals 15 residues. The germline gives CDR1 LGHNA, CDR2 YNFKEQ. CDR3 sequence: CASSHKTGEVNEQFF.

J is TRBJ2-5 and V is TRBV29-1; no DNA is available, so the TRBD1 call from TCRdb remains unchecked. CDR1 and CDR2 from the germline V gene are SQVTM and ANQGSEA. The CDR3 consists of 15 residues. The CDR3 spells CSAEGQGRGYETQYF. Full variable domain (rest looked up from reference TRBV29-1 and TRBJ2-5): SAVISQKPSRDICQRGTSLTIQCQVDSQVTMMFWYRQQPGQSLTLIATANQGSEATYESGFVIDKFPISRPNLTFSTLTVSNMSPEDSSIYLCSAEGQGRGYETQYFGPGTRLLVL.

The CDR3: CSVKAGGPGNEQFF. The chain employs TRBV29-1 and TRBJ2-1; the TCRdb call, TRBD2, lacks DNA for checking. CDR3 length: 14 amino acids. In germline, CDR1 is SQVTM, CDR2 ANQGSEA.

CDR3 sequence: CATSRDPRQTFQETQYF. The chain combines TRBV15 with TRBJ2-5; the TRBD1 assignment by TCRdb is unverifiable without DNA. CDR3 size: 17 residues. Per germline, CDR1 LNHNV and CDR2 YYDKDF (reference sequence). Together with reference TRBV15 and TRBJ2-5, the CDR3 gives the full variable domain: DAMVIQNPRYQVTQFGKPVTLSCSQTLNHNVMYWYQQKSSQAPKLLFHYYDKDFNNEADTPDNFQSRRPNTSFCFLDIRSPGLGDTAMYLCATSRDPRQTFQETQYFGPGTRLLVL.

The genes are TRBV14 and TRBJ2-7; TCRdb reports TRBD1, a call that lacks DNA to check it against. CDR3 size: 16 residues. CDR1 and CDR2 from the germline V gene are SGHDN and FVKESK. CDR3 sequence: CASSHPGTGGGYEQYF.

This sequence joins TRBV13 and TRBJ1-1; absent DNA, TCRdb's TRBD1 call cannot be checked. This CDR3 contains 17 residues. The germline gives CDR1 PRHDT, CDR2 FYEKMQ (reference sequence). The chain's CDR3 is CASSFWDRAIYDTEAFF.

The chain carries TRBV7-6 and TRBJ2-3; absent DNA, TCRdb's TRBD2 call cannot be checked. Looked up from germline, CDR1 is SGHVS and CDR2 is FNYEAQ. This CDR3 has 17 amino acids. The CDR3 loop reads CASSFPPSGEDTDTQYF.